A single sample gave rise to the 17 T cell receptor beta chains below, sequenced in a study of blood T cell repertoires in COVID-19. Libraries were prepared by immunoSEQ multiplex PCR; TCRdb keeps only in-frame clonotypes and omits some of them. The table shows about 280,000 clones, with roughly 85% occurring only once. Sequenced material: peripheral blood. Source of these receptors: a young woman with active or convalescent COVID-19.

The sample holds a few counts of this clone. This rearrangement joins TRBV4-3 to TRBJ1-6, with D hard to call. Germline V gene data show CDR1 as LGHNA and CDR2 as YSLEER. V lost 6 bases, J lost 8 bases, and 17 bases lay in between. The length of the CDR3 is 15 residues. This CDR3 reads CASSYRSPSDSPLHF. The DNA for the CDR3 is TGCGCCAGCAGTTATCGTTCCCCGTCGGATTCACCCCTCCACTTT.

The chain employs TRBV29-1 and TRBJ1-2, with D hard to call. Germline lookup yields CDR1 SQVTM and CDR2 ANQGSEA. With 8 bases removed from V and 6 bases from J, the gap between germline ends came to 4 bases. The CDR3 covers 8 residues. The CDR3 DNA is TGCAGCCCCGATGGCTACACCTTC. Its translation: CSPDGYTF.

V is TRBV5-6 and J is TRBJ1-4; no definite D call. CDR1 SGHDT and CDR2 YYEEEE come from the germline V gene. This CDR3 is 14 amino acids long. Trimming took off 3 bases at V and 4 bases at J, with 10 bases between the two ends. Here the CDR3 reads CASSSAGLNEKLFF. In nucleotides, the CDR3 is TGTGCCAGCAGCTCCGCCGGACTTAATGAAAAACTGTTTTTT.

The chain links TRBV19 to TRBJ2-1; TRBD2 agrees at 7 bases. The CDR3 runs to 14 residues. V was pared by 7 bases and J by 9 bases, with 12 bases of the junction left unmatched. Per the germline V gene, CDR1 is LNHDA and CDR2 is SQIVND (reference sequence). The CDR3 sequence is CASNSRGRGVEQFF. The CDR3 DNA sequence: TGTGCCAGTAATTCGAGGGGACGGGGGGTTGAGCAGTTCTTC.

This chain uses TRBV7-2 with TRBJ2-7, with D possibly matching TRBD2 (6 bases). V gave up 5 bases and J gave up 4 bases, with 24 bases separating them. The germline gives CDR1 SGHTA, CDR2 FQGNSA. The CDR3 runs to 17 residues. CDR3 nucleotide sequence: TGTGCCAGCAGCCCATATCTAGCGACGACTCCCCCATACGAGCAGTACTTC. Translated: CASSPYLATTPPYEQYF.

This clone was detected once. V gene TRBV7-3 combines with J gene TRBJ1-3; D might be TRBD1 (6 bases). Germline-derived CDR1 and CDR2 are SGHTA and FQGTGA. The CDR3 consists of 14 residues. The V and J ends lost 2 bases and 5 bases respectively, with 10 bases between them. In DNA form, the CDR3 reads TGTGCCAGCAGCTTACGGGGGGCGAGAAACACCATATATTTT. Protein sequence: CASSLRGARNTIYF.

The chain is built from TRBV13 and TRBJ2-5; the D is unclear. The CDR3 runs 15 residues. Germline CDR1 is PRHDT and CDR2 is FYEKMQ (reference sequence). V gave up 0 bases and J gave up 5 bases, with 13 bases separating them. Here the CDR3 reads CASSLGTSGSETQYF. The CDR3 nucleotides read TGTGCCAGCAGCTTAGGGACTTCCGGGTCGGAGACCCAGTACTTC.

This chain joins TRBV28 and TRBJ2-7, with 9 bases lining up with TRBD2. CDR1 and CDR2 from the germline V gene are MDHEN and SYDVKM. V was pared by 5 bases and J by 5 bases, with 10 bases of the junction left unmatched. The CDR3 covers 15 residues. The CDR3 sequence is CASSVLAGPSNEQYF. In DNA form, the CDR3 reads TGTGCCAGCAGTGTACTAGCGGGCCCTTCGAACGAGCAGTACTTC.

V and J are TRBV4-2 and TRBJ2-7, with TRBD1 identical over 7 bases. CDR3 length: 13 residues. Trimming removed 3 bases from V and 3 bases from J; junction bases left unmatched: 2. Germline V gene lookup returns CDR1 LGHNA and CDR2 YNFKEQ. In nucleotides, the CDR3 is TGTGCCAGCAGCCAGGGGGACAGCTACGAGCAGTACTTC. Translation: CASSQGDSYEQYF.

This clone was picked up one time. V and J are TRBV28 and TRBJ2-7; 10 bases match TRBD1. This CDR3 contains 16 residues. Per the germline V gene, CDR1 is MDHEN and CDR2 is SYDVKM. Trimming cost V 2 bases and J 1 base; bases outside gene matches: 5. The CDR3 coding sequence is TGTGCCAGCAGTTTAAACCTGGACAGGGGGTCCTACGAGCAGTACTTC. It translates to CASSLNLDRGSYEQYF.

This chain links TRBV18 with TRBJ1-1; D is unclear. The CDR3 consists of 15 residues. V lost 2 bases and J lost 0, with 10 bases in between. The germline gives CDR1 KGHSH, CDR2 LQKENI. CDR3 nucleotides: TGTGCCAGCTCACCATATACAGAGATGAACACTGAAGCTTTCTTT. It codes for CASSPYTEMNTEAFF.

The rearrangement links TRBV5-1 to TRBJ1-6; 11 bases map to TRBD1. The CDR3 sequence is 16 residues long. The junction had 8 bases not matched to a gene; V was cut back by 3 bases and J by 9 bases. Looked up from germline, CDR1 is SGHRS and CDR2 is YFSETQ. The CDR3 nucleotides are TGCGCCAGCAGCTCGGGAGGAGGACAGGGGGCTTCACCCCTCCACTTT. As protein: CASSSGGGQGASPLHF.

This chain joins TRBV15 and TRBJ2-3; 8 nucleotides line up with TRBD2. The CDR3 is 16 amino acids. After removal of 4 bases from V and 0 bases from J, the junction contained 6 bases not matched to a gene. CDR1 is LNHNV, CDR2 YYDKDF, per germline (reference sequence). As DNA, the CDR3 is TGTGCCACCAGCAAACTTCGGGGGGGGAGCACAGATACGCAGTATTTT. This sequence encodes CATSKLRGGSTDTQYF.

The chain combines TRBV28 with TRBJ1-1; D possibly corresponds to TRBD1 (5 bases). V gave up 0 bases and J gave up 5 bases, with 13 bases separating them. Germline V gene lookup returns CDR1 MDHEN and CDR2 SYDVKM. CDR3 length equals 15 residues. The CDR3 DNA reads as TGTGCCAGCAGTTTATGGGCCCAAGGGGAAACTGAAGCTTTCTTT. Its translation: CASSLWAQGETEAFF.

The V gene is TRBV4-2, the J gene TRBJ1-1, with TRBD1 matching 7 bases. Germline V gives CDR1 LGHNA, CDR2 YNFKEQ. V dropped 4 bases and J dropped 7; count of bases not matched to a gene: 15. This CDR3 has 16 amino acids. DNA of the CDR3: TGTGCCAGCAGCCCACGCGCGAGAGGGGGCGGCGGTGAAGCTTTCTTT. Amino acids: CASSPRARGGGGEAFF.

The chain has TRBV21-1 and TRBJ2-4; the table's D gene call, TRBD2, was not cross checked with the DNA. TRBV21-1 is recorded as a pseudogene. This CDR3 has 17 amino acids. The CDR3 region is CASSKKAGVWTKNIQYF. CDR3 coding DNA: TGTGCCAGCAGCAAAAAAGCGGGGGTGTGGACCAAAAACATTCAGTACTTC.

The CDR3 reads CASRPVAGGLYEQYF. The CDR3 DNA reads TGTGCCAGCAGACCCGTAGCGGGGGGCCTCTACGAGCAGTACTTC. This chain joins TRBV2 and TRBJ2-7; 10 bases align to TRBD2. V was clipped by 6 bases and J by 3 bases; unmatched bases: 8. Germline V gene data show CDR1 as SNHLY and CDR2 as FYNNEI. The CDR3 spans 15 residues.